This TCR beta chain was recovered during a study of T cell repertoires in cytomegalovirus infection. Study information: CMV epitopes, recently identified HLA-C-restricted and well-studied HLA-B-restricted, were used. CMV infection plus the matching HLA type was flagged by public TCR beta signatures. Study findings and constraints: Carriage of CMV together with the relevant HLA was identifiable through cumulative public TCR beta family frequency. In two of eight donors, the top clonotype was HLA-C-restricted CMV-specific.

This clonotype was observed a handful of times. Its antigen remains unknown. A single record per CDR3 protein comes from TCRdb applying MiXCR to the reads. The profile covers roughly 340,000 distinct CDR3 sequences, with roughly 28% appearing a single time and about 19% taken by the ten largest. This CDR3 region has 16 residues. Germline lookup yields CDR1 SGHTA and CDR2 FQGTGA. With V trimmed by 5 bases and J by 2 bases, 7 bases remained unmatched. The V gene is TRBV7-3, the J gene TRBJ2-2, with 8 bases matching TRBD1. The receptor was derived from a human donor in good health (CMV status not recorded). Some clones in this sample may be carry-over from other donors' samples. The source material was cultured PBMCs, sampled from culture after CMV antigen stimulation. The CDR3: CASSDGQGLNTGELFF. CDR3 DNA sequence: TGTGCCAGCAGCGACGGACAGGGTCTAAACACCGGGGAGCTGTTTTTT.